Presented here are 24 T cell receptor beta chains from one specimen sequenced in a study of technical replicates of blood from a handful of donors (TCRdb year 2017). Libraries were prepared through the immunoSEQ multiplex PCR assay. TCRdb carries this immuneACCESS record with in-frame sequences only. Its versions omit some clonotypes, under half of them owing to an unresolved V gene in the studies checked, with the rest unexplained. For this sample the table gives 75,000 to 100,000 clones, of which over 85% were detected only once. Of the sample, around 0.33% is held by the ten largest clones. Input material: T cells isolated from PBMCs. Receptor source: a human donor in good health.

This CDR3 is CASSAGDRGSYEQYF. For the CDR3, the DNA is TGTGCCAGCAGCGCCGGGGACAGGGGAAGCTACGAGCAGTACTTC. J is TRBJ2-7 and V is TRBV13; 10 bases line up with TRBD1. Germline loops: CDR1 PRHDT, CDR2 FYEKMQ (reference sequence). The CDR3 spans 15 residues. V dropped 5 bases and J dropped 3; count of bases not matched to a gene: 7. Looking up the rest from reference TRBV13 and TRBJ2-7 gives the full variable domain: AAGVIQSPRHLIKEKRETATLKCYPIPRHDTVYWYQQGPGQDPQFLISFYEKMQSDKGSIPDRFSAQQFSDYHSELNMSSLELGDSALYFCASSAGDRGSYEQYFGPGTRLTVT.

The chain employs TRBV10-3 and TRBJ1-2; D is unclear. This CDR3 contains 14 residues. Germline-derived CDR1 and CDR2 are ENHRY and SYGVKD. Between the trimmed V and J ends, which lost 0 bases and 1 base, there was a span of 6 bases. CDR3: CAISESTSNYGYTF. The CDR3 nucleotides are TGTGCCATCAGTGAGTCAACAAGTAACTATGGCTACACCTTC.

The chain links TRBV5-8 to TRBJ1-1; tentative D call: TRBD1 (6 bases). The germline V and J ends were trimmed by 0 bases and 0 bases, with 9 bases remaining between them. The CDR3 spans 15 residues. The germline V gene encodes CDR1 SGHTS and CDR2 YDEGEE. The CDR3 bases are TGTGCCAGCAGCTTGGGTGGACAGCTGAACACTGAAGCTTTCTTT. Amino acid sequence: CASSLGGQLNTEAFF.

The rearrangement links TRBV5-6 to TRBJ2-1; 10 positions match TRBD2. V lost 3 bases and J lost 4; bases outside the gene matches: 4. The CDR3 is made up of 15 amino acids. Per the germline V gene, CDR1 is SGHDT and CDR2 is YYEEEE. The CDR3 DNA is TGTGCCAGCAGCTATGGGACTAGCGTGTACAATGAGCAGTTCTTC. This translates into CASSYGTSVYNEQFF.

The chain recombines TRBV5-1 with TRBJ1-2; D perhaps matches TRBD1 (5 bases). The CDR3 spans 11 residues. Germline V lookup: CDR1 SGHRS, CDR2 YFSETQ. V lost 1 base, J lost 8 bases, and 6 bases lay in between. CDR3 DNA: TGCGCCAGCAGCTTGCAGGGCGGCTACACCTTC. It yields the protein CASSLQGGYTF.

The chain combines TRBV9 with TRBJ1-2; possibly TRBD1 for D (5 bases). The CDR3 contains 15 residues. CDR1 is SGDLS and CDR2 is YYNGEE in the germline V gene. V lost 0 bases and J lost 3, with 12 bases in between. The CDR3 here is CASSVGGGEHYGYTF. The DNA for the CDR3 is TGTGCCAGCAGCGTAGGGGGCGGCGAACACTATGGCTACACCTTC.

The V call is TRBV7-8, the J call TRBJ1-3; D is ambiguous. V gave up 2 bases and J gave up 5 bases, with 16 bases separating them. CDR1 and CDR2 from the germline V gene are SGHVS and FQNEAQ. This CDR3 spans 16 amino acids. CDR3 sequence (DNA): TGTGCCAGCAGCTTAACATCCCCGGGAACTAGAAACACCATATATTTT. This encodes CASSLTSPGTRNTIYF.

The chain joins TRBV4-1 to TRBJ2-7, with D possibly being TRBD2 (6 bases). CDR3 length: 19 amino acids. Germline V gene lookup returns CDR1 MGHRA and CDR2 YSYEKL. The ends were cut back, 0 bases at V and 4 bases at J, with 25 bases in the middle. CDR3: CASSQDFGFWASEKYEQYF. The DNA of the CDR3 is TGCGCCAGCAGCCAAGATTTTGGGTTTTGGGCTAGCGAGAAATACGAGCAGTACTTC.

V is TRBV30 and J is TRBJ2-5; TRBD2 matches 7 bases. The CDR3 extends over 13 amino acids. After removal of 1 base from V and 7 bases from J, the junction contained 6 bases not matched to a gene. CDR1 is GTSNPN, CDR2 SVGIG, per germline (reference sequence). In DNA, the CDR3 is TGTGCCTGGAGTGCAACTAGCGCTGGGACCCAGTACTTC. This encodes CAWSATSAGTQYF.

This clone was seen only once. This rearrangement joins TRBV6-5 to TRBJ1-2; TRBD1 aligns across 7 bases. Germline CDR1 and CDR2: MNHEY and SVGAGI. The CDR3 contains 13 residues. Unmatched junction bases numbered 5, after V lost 5 bases and J lost 5 bases. As DNA, the CDR3 is TGTGCCAGCAGTGCGACAGGGACGTATGGCTACACCTTC. The encoded protein is CASSATGTYGYTF.

V is TRBV13 and J is TRBJ2-2; D possibly corresponds to TRBD1 (6 bases). The V gene's germline CDR1 is PRHDT and CDR2 FYEKMQ (reference sequence). This CDR3 spans 14 amino acids. Trimming pared 4 bases from V and 6 bases from J, leaving 12 bases between. Here the CDR3 DNA reads TGTGCCAGCAGCTCAGAAACAGGGCCCGGGGAGCTGTTTTTT. This gives the protein CASSSETGPGELFF.

The genes are TRBV9 and TRBJ2-5, with TRBD2 identical over 7 bases. CDR1 and CDR2 from the germline V gene are SGDLS and YYNGEE. The length of the CDR3 is 15 residues. The V gene end was trimmed by 4 bases and the J gene end by 1 base; junction bases not matched to a gene: 7. CDR3 bases: TGTGCCAGCAGCCAGACTAGCAGTATCCAAGAGACCCAGTACTTC. Translation gives CASSQTSSIQETQYF.

The V and J genes are TRBV14 and TRBJ2-3; D not resolved. In germline, CDR1 is SGHDN, CDR2 FVKESK. V shed 0 bases and J shed 9 bases, with 10 bases lying between them. The CDR3 contains 13 residues. DNA for the CDR3: TGTGCCAGCAGCCAAGACCTCTATCTGACGCAGTATTTT. This sequence encodes CASSQDLYLTQYF. The full variable domain, with the rest looked up from reference TRBV14 and TRBJ2-3, is EAGVTQFPSHSVIEKGQTVTLRCDPISGHDNLYWYRRVMGKEIKFLLHFVKESKQDESGMPNNRFLAERTGGTYSTLKVQPAELEDSGVYFCASSQDLYLTQYFGPGTRLTVL.

The chain uses TRBV29-1 and TRBJ2-7; 7 bases align to TRBD1. CDR3 length: 14 residues. The junction had 5 bases not matched to a gene; V was cut back by 0 bases and J by 3 bases. The germline CDR1 and CDR2 sequences are SQVTM and ANQGSEA. The CDR3 coding sequence is TGCAGCGTTGAAGAAGCGACAGGGCACTACGAGCAGTACTTC. This gives the protein CSVEEATGHYEQYF.

This chain links TRBV28 with TRBJ1-6, with TRBD1 identical over 7 bases. Germline V gene lookup returns CDR1 MDHEN and CDR2 SYDVKM. The CDR3 runs 15 residues. With 5 bases clipped from V and 9 bases from J, the junction kept 10 bases outside the gene matches. The CDR3 loop reads CASSPLDRDVSPLHF. The CDR3 DNA reads TGTGCCAGCAGTCCCCTAGACAGGGATGTTTCACCCCTCCACTTT.

This clone was observed a few times. The CDR3: CASGTGGHYGYTF. The CDR3 DNA reads as TGTGCCAGTGGGACAGGGGGTCACTATGGCTACACCTTC. The rearrangement uses TRBV10-3 and TRBJ1-2, with TRBD1 matching 11 bases. Germline CDR1 and CDR2: ENHRY and SYGVKD. The CDR3 runs to 13 residues. J lost 3 bases, V lost 10 bases, and 4 bases had no gene match.

This clone occurred a few times. The J gene is TRBJ1-1, the V gene TRBV20-1; no clear D gene. With 6 bases removed from V and 5 bases from J, the gap between germline ends came to 10 bases. The CDR3 spans 11 residues. CDR1 DFQATT and CDR2 SNEGSKA come from the germline V gene (reference sequence). Here the CDR3 reads CSADGETEAFF. The CDR3 DNA reads TGCAGTGCGGATGGAGAGACTGAAGCTTTCTTT.

The gene calls are TRBV7-2 and TRBJ2-7; the match to TRBD2 covers 9 bases. J gave up 3 bases and V 7 bases, and 10 bases lay outside the gene matches. The germline CDR1 and CDR2 sequences are SGHTA and FQGNSA. The length of the CDR3 is 15 residues. The DNA for the CDR3 is TGTGCCAGCACCCCAGGGGGGCGGGAGGGCTACGAGCAGTACTTC. It is translated as CASTPGGREGYEQYF.

The chain joins TRBV11-3 to TRBJ1-4; 7 positions agree with TRBD1. CDR3 size: 15 residues. The germline V gene encodes CDR1 SGHNT and CDR2 YENEEA. With V trimmed by 5 bases and J by 8 bases, 11 bases remained unmatched. The CDR3 DNA reads TGTGCCAGCAGCATGCAGGGGACCAGGGGGGAAAAACTGTTTTTT. Translation: CASSMQGTRGEKLFF. Full variable domain (rest looked up from reference TRBV11-3 and TRBJ1-4): EAGVVQSPRYKIIEKKQPVAFWCNPISGHNTLYWYLQNLGQGPELLIRYENEEAVDDSQLPKDRFSAERLKGVDSTLKIQPAELGDSAVYLCASSMQGTRGEKLFFGSGTQLSVL.

This sequence joins TRBV5-4 and TRBJ1-2; 7 bases are shared with TRBD1. V lost 4 bases and J lost 6; bases outside the gene matches: 3. The CDR3 sequence is 12 residues long. Germline V lookup: CDR1 SGHNT, CDR2 YYREEE (reference sequence). For the CDR3, the DNA is TGTGCCAGCAGCCCACAGGGGAATGGCTACACCTTC. This encodes CASSPQGNGYTF.

This sequence joins TRBV7-9 and TRBJ1-1; D might be TRBD1 (5 bases). Germline V gives CDR1 SEHNR, CDR2 FQNEAQ (reference sequence). CDR3 size: 13 residues. V was trimmed by 7 bases and J by 4 bases, leaving 13 bases between them. The CDR3 is CASKTTGGTEAFF. CDR3 coding DNA: TGTGCCAGCAAGACGACCGGGGGCACTGAAGCTTTCTTT.

The rearrangement links TRBV2 to TRBJ2-7; D is ambiguous. The length of the CDR3 is 12 residues. Germline V gene data show CDR1 as SNHLY and CDR2 as FYNNEI. V was clipped by 6 bases and J by 5 bases, with 11 bases between them. In nucleotides, the CDR3 is TGTGCCAGCAGAGTTGTTGGCCACGAGCAGTACTTC. This encodes CASRVVGHEQYF.

The V call is TRBV6-5, the J call TRBJ2-1; 7 nucleotides match TRBD2. The ends lost 2 bases at V and 8 bases at J; junction bases unmatched: 9. The CDR3 spans 15 residues. Germline V gene sequence: CDR1 MNHEY, CDR2 SVGAGI. The CDR3 bases are TGTGCCAGCAGTTACGGACTAGACCGGTACTATGAGCAGTTCTTC. Translated: CASSYGLDRYYEQFF.

This chain connects TRBV6-6 to TRBJ2-3; 9 nucleotides match TRBD2. Germline loops: CDR1 MNHNY, CDR2 SVGAGI (reference sequence). J lost 2 bases, V lost 2 bases, and 2 bases had no gene match. There are 15 residues in the CDR3. CDR3 nucleotide sequence: TGTGCCAGCAGTTACGTAGCGGGAGACACAGATACGCAGTATTTT. Its protein is CASSYVAGDTDTQYF.